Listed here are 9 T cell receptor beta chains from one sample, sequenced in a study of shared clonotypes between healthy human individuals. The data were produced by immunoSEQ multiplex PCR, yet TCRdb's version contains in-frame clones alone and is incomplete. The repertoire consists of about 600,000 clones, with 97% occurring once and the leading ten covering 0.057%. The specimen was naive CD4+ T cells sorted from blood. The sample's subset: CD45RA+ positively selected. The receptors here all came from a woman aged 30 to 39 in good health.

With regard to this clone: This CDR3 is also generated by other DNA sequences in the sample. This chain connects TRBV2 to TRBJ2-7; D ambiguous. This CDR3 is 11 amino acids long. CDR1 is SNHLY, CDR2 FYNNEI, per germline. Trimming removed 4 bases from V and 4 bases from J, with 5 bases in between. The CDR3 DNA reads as TGTGCCAGCAGTGTGAGTTACGAGCAGTACTTC. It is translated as CASSVSYEQYF.

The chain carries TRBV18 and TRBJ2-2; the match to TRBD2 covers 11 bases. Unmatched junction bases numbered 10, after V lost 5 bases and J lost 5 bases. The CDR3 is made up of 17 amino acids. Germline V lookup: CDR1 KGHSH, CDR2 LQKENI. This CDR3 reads CASSSQLAGVGTGELFF. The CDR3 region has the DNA TGTGCCAGCTCATCCCAACTAGCGGGAGTTGGTACCGGGGAGCTGTTTTTT.

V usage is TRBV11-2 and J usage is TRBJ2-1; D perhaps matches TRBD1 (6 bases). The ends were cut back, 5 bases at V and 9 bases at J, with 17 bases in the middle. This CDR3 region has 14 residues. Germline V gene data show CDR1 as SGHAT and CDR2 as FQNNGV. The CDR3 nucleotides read TGTGCCAGCAGCCCGAAACACAGGGTAGCTGAGCAGTTCTTC. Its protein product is CASSPKHRVAEQFF.

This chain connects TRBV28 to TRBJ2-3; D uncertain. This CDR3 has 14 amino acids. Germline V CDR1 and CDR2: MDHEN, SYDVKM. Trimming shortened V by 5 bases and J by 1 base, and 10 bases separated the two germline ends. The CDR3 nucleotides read TGTGCCAGCAGTATACGGACCCGCACAGATACGCAGTATTTT. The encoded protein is CASSIRTRTDTQYF.

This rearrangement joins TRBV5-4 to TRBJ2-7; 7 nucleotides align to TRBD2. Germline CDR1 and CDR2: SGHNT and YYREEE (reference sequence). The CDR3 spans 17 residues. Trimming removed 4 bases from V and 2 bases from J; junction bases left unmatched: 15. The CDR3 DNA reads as TGTGCCAGCAGCCTCGCCCCCTCTAGCGGTACACCCTACGAGCAGTACTTC. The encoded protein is CASSLAPSSGTPYEQYF.

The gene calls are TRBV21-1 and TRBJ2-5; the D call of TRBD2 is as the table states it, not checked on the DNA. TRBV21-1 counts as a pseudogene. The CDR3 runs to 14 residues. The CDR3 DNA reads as TGTGCCAGCAGCAAAGGCGGGGGAGGAGAGACCCAGTACTTC. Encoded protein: CASSKGGGGETQYF.

CDR3: CASSLGDRNYGYTF. CDR3 DNA sequence: TGTGCCAGCAGCTTAGGGGACAGGAACTATGGCTACACCTTC. This chain connects TRBV7-9 to TRBJ1-2; 8 bases map to TRBD1. CDR1 is SEHNR and CDR2 is FQNEAQ in the germline V gene (reference sequence). The junction had 0 bases not matched to a gene; V was cut back by 1 base and J by 2 bases. The CDR3 length is 14 residues.

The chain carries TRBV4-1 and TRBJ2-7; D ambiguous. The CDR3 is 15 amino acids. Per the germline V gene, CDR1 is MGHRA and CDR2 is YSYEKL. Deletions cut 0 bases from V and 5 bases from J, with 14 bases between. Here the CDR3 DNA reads TGCGCCAGCAGCCAAGATTGGCCAAGGTACGACGAGCAGTACTTC. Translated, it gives CASSQDWPRYDEQYF.

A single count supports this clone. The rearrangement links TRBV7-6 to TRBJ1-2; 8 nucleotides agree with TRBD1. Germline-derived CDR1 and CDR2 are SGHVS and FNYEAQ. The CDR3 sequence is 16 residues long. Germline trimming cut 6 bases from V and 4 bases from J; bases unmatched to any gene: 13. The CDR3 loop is CASRPGQGVTIYGYTF. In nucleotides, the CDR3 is TGTGCCAGCAGACCCGGACAGGGCGTAACGATCTATGGCTACACCTTC.